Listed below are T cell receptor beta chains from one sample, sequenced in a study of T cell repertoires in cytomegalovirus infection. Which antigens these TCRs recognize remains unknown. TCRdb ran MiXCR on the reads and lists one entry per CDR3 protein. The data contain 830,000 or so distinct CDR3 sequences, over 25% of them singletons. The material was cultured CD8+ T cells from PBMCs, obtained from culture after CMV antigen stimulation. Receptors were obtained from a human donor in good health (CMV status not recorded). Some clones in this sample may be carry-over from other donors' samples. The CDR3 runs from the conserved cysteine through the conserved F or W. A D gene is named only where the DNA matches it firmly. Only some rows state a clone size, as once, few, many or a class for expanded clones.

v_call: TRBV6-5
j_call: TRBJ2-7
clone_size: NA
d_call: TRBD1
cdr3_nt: TGTGCCAGCAGTTACGAGGGACAGGGCGGCGAGCAGTACTTC
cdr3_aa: CASSYEGQGGEQYF

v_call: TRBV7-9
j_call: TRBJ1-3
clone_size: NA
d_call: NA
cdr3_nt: TGTGCCAGCAGCCCTCAATACTCTGGAAACACCATATATTTT
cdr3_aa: CASSPQYSGNTIYF

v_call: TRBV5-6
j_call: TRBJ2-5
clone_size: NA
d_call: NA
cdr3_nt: TGTGCCAGCAGCTGGCGGGTCCCCCAAGAGACCCAGTACTTC
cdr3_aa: CASSWRVPQETQYF

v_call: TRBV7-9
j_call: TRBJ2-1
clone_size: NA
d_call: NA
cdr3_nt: TGTGCCAGCAGCGGCCACAGAGACGTACATCCTTACAATGAGCAGTTCTTC
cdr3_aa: CASSGHRDVHPYNEQFF

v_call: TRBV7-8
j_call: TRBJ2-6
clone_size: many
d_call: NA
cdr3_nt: TGTGCCAGCAGCTTAGATCGATACTTACACTCTGGGGCCAACGTCCTGACTTTC
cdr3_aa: CASSLDRYLHSGANVLTF

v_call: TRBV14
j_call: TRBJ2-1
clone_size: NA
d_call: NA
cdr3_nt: TGTGCCAGCAGCCAGCGCCACGGTTCCTCCTACAATGAGCAGTTCTTC
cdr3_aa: CASSQRHGSSYNEQFF

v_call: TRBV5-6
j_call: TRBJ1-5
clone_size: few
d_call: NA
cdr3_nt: TGTGCCAGCAGCTTCAGAAGGGGAGGTTATCAGCCCCAGCATTTT
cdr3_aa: CASSFRRGGYQPQHF

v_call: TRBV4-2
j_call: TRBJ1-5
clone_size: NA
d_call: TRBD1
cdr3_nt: TGTGCCAGCAGCCAAGGTTATTTCGGTTGGGACAGGGTCAAGCAGCCCCAGCATTTT
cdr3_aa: CASSQGYFGWDRVKQPQHF

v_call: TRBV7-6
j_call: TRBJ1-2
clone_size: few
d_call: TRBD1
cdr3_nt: TGTGCCAGCAGCTTAAGCTACCAGGGGGAACCCTATGGCTACACCTTC
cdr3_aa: CASSLSYQGEPYGYTF

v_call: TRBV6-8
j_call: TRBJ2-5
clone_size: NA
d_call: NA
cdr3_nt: TGTGCCAGCAGTTACGAACCGAGCCTCCAAGAGACCCAGTACTTC
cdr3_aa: CASSYEPSLQETQYF

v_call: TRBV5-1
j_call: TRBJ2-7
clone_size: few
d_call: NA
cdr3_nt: TGCGCCAGCAGCGAGGGGGTTGGGTCCTACGAGCAGTACTTC
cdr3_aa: CASSEGVGSYEQYF

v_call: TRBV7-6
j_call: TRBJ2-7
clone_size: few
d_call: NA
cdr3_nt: TGTGCCAGCAGCTTGTTCTACGAGCGGTACTTC
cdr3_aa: CASSLFYERYF

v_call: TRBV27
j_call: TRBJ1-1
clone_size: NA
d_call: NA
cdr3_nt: TGTGCCAGCAGGTATATCATGAACACTGAAGCTTTCTTT
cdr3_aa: CASRYIMNTEAFF

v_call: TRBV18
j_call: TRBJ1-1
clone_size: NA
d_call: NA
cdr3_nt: TGTGCCAGCTCTTCGCGGGGCCGTCACCAGAACACTGAAGCTTTCTTT
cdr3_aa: CASSSRGRHQNTEAFF

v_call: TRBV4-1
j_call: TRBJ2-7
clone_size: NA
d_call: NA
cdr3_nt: TGCGCCAGCAGCCAAGGGGAACTCTACGAGCAGTACTTC
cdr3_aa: CASSQGELYEQYF

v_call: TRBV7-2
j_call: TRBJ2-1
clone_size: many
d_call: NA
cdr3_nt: TGTGCCAGCAGCTTCGGGACCGACTACAATGAGCAGTTCTTC
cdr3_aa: CASSFGTDYNEQFF

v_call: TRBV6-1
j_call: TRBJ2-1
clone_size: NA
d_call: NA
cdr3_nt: TGTGCCAGCAGTCTTTCTGGGGACACGTCCTACAATGAGCAGTTCTTC
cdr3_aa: CASSLSGDTSYNEQFF

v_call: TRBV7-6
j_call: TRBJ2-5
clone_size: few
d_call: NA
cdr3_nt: TGTGCCAGCAGCTTAGGAACCCCGGGGTACCAAGAGACCCAGTACTTC
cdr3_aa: CASSLGTPGYQETQYF

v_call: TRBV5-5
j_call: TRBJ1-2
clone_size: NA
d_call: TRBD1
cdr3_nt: TGTGCCAGCAGCCTGGGGGCCGCCGGGACAGGGGCCTTCTATGGCTACACCTTC
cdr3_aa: CASSLGAAGTGAFYGYTF

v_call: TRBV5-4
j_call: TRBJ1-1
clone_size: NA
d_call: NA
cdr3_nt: TGTGCCAGCAGTCTGGGGTGGGAAAACACTGAAGCTTTCTTT
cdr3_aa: CASSLGWENTEAFF

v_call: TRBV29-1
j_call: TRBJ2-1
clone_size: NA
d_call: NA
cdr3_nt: TGCAGCGTTGAAAGAGGGTCGGGCTCCTACAATGAGCAGTTCTTC
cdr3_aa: CSVERGSGSYNEQFF

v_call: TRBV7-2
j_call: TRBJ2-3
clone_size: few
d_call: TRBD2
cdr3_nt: TGTGCCAGCAGCCTCGTTGGAGCGGGGGGCAGCACAGATACGCAGTATTTT
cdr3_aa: CASSLVGAGGSTDTQYF

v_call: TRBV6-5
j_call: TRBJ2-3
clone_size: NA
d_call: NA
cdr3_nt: TGTGCCAGCGGGGTCTTCGGGGCAGAAGGCACAGATACGCAGTATTTT
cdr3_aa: CASGVFGAEGTDTQYF

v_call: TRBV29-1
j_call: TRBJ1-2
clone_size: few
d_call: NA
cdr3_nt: TGCAGCGTTGATCTCCCGCCCCAGGGCCAAGGCTACACCTTC
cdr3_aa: CSVDLPPQGQGYTF

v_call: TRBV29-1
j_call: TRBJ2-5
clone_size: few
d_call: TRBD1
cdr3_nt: TGCAGCGTAACAGGGGGGCGAGAAGAGACCCAGTACTTC
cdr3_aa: CSVTGGREETQYF

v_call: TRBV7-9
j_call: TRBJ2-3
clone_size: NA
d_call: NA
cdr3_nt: TGTGCCAGCAGCACAAGCGACAGCGAGGCGGCCGGAGATACGCAGTATTTT
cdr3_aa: CASSTSDSEAAGDTQYF

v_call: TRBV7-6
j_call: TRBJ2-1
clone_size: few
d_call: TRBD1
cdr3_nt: TGTGCTAGCAGCCCTGACAGGGGAGATGAGCAGTTCTTC
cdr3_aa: CASSPDRGDEQFF

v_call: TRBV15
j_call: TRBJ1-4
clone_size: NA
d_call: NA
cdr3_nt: TGTGCCACCAGGGATCAAATAAATGAAAAACTGTTTTTT
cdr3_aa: CATRDQINEKLFF

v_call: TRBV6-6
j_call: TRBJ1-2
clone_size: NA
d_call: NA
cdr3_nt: TGTGCCAGCAGTTACTCGAACAGGGAGTGGGGCTACACCTTC
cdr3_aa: CASSYSNREWGYTF

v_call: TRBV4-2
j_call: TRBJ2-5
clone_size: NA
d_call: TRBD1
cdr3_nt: TGTGCCAGCAGCCGCGGGACAGGCGTCGGGGAGACCCAGTACTTC
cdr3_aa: CASSRGTGVGETQYF

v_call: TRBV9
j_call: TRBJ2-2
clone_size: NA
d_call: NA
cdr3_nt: TGTGCCAGCAGCGTAGCGGCGGCAGGGAACACCGGGGAGCTGTTTTTT
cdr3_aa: CASSVAAAGNTGELFF

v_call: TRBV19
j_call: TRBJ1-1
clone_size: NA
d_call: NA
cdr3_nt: TGTGCCAGTAGTATGGGATCGAACACTGAAGCTTTCTTT
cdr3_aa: CASSMGSNTEAFF

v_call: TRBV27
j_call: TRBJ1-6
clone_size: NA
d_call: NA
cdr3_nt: TGTGCCAGCAGTTTCGCAGAGAATTCACCCCTCCACTTT
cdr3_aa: CASSFAENSPLHF

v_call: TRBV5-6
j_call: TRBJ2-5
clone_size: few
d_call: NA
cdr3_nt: TGTGCCAGCAGCTTGGCCGTTGGAACTAAAGAGACCCAGTACTTC
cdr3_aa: CASSLAVGTKETQYF

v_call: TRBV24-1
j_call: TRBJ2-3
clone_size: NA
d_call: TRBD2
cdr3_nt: TGTGCCACCCAGGGGCTTTGGCTAGCGGGGGGCACAGATACGCAGTATTTT
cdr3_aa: CATQGLWLAGGTDTQYF

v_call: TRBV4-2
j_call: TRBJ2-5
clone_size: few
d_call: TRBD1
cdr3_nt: TGTGCCAGCAGCCAAGAGGACAGGGGGCGCGGGAAGACCCAGTACTTC
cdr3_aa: CASSQEDRGRGKTQYF

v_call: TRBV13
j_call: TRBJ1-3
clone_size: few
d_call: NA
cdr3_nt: TGTGCCAGCAGCTCTCGTGGGGGACAAAAGGGAAACACCATATATTTT
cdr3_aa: CASSSRGGQKGNTIYF

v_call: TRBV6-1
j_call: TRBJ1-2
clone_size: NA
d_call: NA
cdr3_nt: TGTGCCAGCAGTTACGAACCGGTTAATGGCTACACCTTC
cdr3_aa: CASSYEPVNGYTF

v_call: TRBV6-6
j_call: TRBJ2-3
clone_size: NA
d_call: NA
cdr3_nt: TGTGCCAGCAGTTACTCTATAATAGGCATTAGCACAGATACGCAGTATTTT
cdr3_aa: CASSYSIIGISTDTQYF

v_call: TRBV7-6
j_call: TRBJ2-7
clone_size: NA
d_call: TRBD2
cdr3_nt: TGTGCCAGCAGCTTAGTAGGCGGGGGAGGATTCTACGAGCAGTACTTC
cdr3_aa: CASSLVGGGGFYEQYF

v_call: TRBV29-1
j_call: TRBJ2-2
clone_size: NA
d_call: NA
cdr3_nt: TGCAGCGTTGCCAATTTCGGACAGACCGGGGAGCTGTTTTTT
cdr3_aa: CSVANFGQTGELFF

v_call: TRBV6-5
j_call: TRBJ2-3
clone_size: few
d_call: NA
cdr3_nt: TGTGCCAGCAGTTACGACGGACTTCCCCCCACAGATACGCAGTATTTT
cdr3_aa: CASSYDGLPPTDTQYF

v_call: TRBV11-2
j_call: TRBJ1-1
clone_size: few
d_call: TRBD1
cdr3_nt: TGTGCCAGCTTTCGGACAGGGGTATACACTGAAGCTTTCTTT
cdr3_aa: CASFRTGVYTEAFF

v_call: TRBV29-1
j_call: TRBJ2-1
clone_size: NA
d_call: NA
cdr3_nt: TGCAGCGTTGAAATGTGGCACCTCCCCTACAATGAGCAGTTCTTC
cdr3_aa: CSVEMWHLPYNEQFF

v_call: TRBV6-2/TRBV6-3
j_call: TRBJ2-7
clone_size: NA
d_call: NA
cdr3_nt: TGTGCCAGCAGTCGATCGACAGGACAAAGATACGAGCAGTACTTC
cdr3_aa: CASSRSTGQRYEQYF

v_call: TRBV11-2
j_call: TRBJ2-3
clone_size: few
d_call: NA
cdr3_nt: TGTGCCAGCAGCTTAGGTCTTAAGGACGCCCGGCTCACAGATACGCAGTATTTT
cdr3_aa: CASSLGLKDARLTDTQYF

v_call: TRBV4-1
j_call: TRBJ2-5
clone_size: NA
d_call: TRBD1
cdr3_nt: TGCGCCAGCAGCCAAATCCGGGACAGGGAAGAGACCCAGTACTTC
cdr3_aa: CASSQIRDREETQYF

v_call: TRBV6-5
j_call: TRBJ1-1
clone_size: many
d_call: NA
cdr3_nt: TGTGCCAGCAGTTACTCGGTGGCCACTGAAGCTTTCTTT
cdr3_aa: CASSYSVATEAFF

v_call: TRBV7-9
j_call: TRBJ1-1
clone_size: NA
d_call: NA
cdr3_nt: TGTGCCAGCAGCTACCCCCGGGCAGACACTGAAGCTTTCTTT
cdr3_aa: CASSYPRADTEAFF

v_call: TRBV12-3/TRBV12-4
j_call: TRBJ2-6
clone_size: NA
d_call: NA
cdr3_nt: TGTGCCAGCAGTAGAATTTCTCACAGGGGGGGGGTCCTGACTTTC
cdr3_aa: CASSRISHRGGVLTF